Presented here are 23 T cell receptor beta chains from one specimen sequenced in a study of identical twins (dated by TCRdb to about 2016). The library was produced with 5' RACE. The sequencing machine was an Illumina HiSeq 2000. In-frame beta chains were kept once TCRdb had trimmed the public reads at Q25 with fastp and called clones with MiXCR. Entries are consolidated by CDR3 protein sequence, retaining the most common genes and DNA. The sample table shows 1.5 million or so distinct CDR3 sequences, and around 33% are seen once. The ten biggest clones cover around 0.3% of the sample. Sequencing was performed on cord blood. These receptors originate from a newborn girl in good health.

DNA for the CDR3: TGCGCCAGCAGCTTGAACGGGGCAGGAAACACCATATATTTT. It encodes CASSLNGAGNTIYF. The J gene is TRBJ1-3, the V gene TRBV5-1, with D maybe TRBD1 (5 bases). Germline V CDR1 and CDR2: SGHRS, YFSETQ. Between the trimmed V and J ends, which lost 1 base and 4 bases, there was a span of 9 bases. The CDR3 length is 14 residues.

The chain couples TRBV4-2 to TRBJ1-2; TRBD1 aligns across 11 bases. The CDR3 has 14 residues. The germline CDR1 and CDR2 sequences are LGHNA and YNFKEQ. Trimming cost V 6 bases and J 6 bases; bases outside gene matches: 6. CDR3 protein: CASRPGTGGDGYTF. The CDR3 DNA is TGTGCCAGCAGACCCGGGACAGGGGGTGATGGCTACACCTTC.

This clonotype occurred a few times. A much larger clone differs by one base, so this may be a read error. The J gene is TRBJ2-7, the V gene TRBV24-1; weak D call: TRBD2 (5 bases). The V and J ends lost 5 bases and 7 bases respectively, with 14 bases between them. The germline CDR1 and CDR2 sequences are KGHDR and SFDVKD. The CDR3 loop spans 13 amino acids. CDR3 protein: CATSGRGMNEQYF. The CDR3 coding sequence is TGTGCCACCAGTGGTCGAGGGATGAATGAGCAGTACTTC.

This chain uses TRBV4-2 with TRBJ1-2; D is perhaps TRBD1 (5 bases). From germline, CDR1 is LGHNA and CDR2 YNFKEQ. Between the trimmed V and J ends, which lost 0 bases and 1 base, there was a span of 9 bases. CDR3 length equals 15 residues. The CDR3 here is CASSQDSGGNYGYTF. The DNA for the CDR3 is TGTGCCAGCAGCCAAGATTCGGGGGGTAACTATGGCTACACCTTC.

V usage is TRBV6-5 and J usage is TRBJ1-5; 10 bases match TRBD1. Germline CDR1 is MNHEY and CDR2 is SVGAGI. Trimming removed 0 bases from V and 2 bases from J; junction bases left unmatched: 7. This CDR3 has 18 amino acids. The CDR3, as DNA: TGTGCCAGCAGTTACTCGGGACAGGGGTGGAGGGGCAATCAGCCCCAGCATTTT. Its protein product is CASSYSGQGWRGNQPQHF.

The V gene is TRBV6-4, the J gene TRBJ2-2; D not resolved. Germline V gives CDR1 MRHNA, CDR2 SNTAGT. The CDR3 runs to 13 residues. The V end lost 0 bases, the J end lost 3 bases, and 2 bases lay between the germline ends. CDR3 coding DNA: TGTGCCAGCAGTGACTCATACACCGGGGAGCTGTTTTTT. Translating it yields CASSDSYTGELFF.

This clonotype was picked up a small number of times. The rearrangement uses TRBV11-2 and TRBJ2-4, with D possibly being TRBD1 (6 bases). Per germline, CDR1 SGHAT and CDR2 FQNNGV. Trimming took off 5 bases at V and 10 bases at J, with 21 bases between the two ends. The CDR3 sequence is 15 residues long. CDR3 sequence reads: CASSADRTSQRIQYF. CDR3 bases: TGTGCCAGCAGCGCTGACAGGACCTCCCAAAGGATTCAGTACTTC.

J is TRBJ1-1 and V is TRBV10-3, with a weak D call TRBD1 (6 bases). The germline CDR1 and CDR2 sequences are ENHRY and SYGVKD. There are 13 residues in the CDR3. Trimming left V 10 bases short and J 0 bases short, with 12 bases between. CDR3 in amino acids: CATRTALNTEAFF. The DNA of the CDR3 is TGTGCCACCAGGACAGCTTTGAACACTGAAGCTTTCTTT.

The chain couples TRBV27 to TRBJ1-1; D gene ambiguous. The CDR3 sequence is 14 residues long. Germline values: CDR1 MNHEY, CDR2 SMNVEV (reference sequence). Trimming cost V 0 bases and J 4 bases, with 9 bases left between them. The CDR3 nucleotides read TGTGCCAGCAGTTTATCGACGGAGGGCACTGAAGCTTTCTTT. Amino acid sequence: CASSLSTEGTEAFF.

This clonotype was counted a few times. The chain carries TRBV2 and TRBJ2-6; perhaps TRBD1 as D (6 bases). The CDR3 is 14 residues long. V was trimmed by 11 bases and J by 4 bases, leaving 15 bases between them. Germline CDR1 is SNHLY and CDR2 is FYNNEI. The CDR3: CARNTGTGANVLTF. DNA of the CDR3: TGTGCCCGAAACACAGGGACGGGGGCCAACGTCCTGACTTTC.

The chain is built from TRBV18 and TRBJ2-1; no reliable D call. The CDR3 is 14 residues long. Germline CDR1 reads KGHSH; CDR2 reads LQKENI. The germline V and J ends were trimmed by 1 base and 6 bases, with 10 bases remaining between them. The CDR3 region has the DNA TGTGCCAGCTCACCACAACGTGAGTCCAATGAGCAGTTCTTC. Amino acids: CASSPQRESNEQFF.

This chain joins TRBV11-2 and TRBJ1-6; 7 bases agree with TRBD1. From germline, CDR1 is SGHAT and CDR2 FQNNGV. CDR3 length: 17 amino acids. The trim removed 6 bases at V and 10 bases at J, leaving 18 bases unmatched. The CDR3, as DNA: TGTGCCAGCAGGCAAACCCGTACTACAGGGGTAGGCTCACCCCTCCACTTT. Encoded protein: CASRQTRTTGVGSPLHF.

The CDR3 reads CASSLSPTSGGYNEQYF. CDR3 nucleotides: TGTGCCAGCAGTCTTTCCCCGACTAGTGGAGGCTACAATGAGCAGTACTTC. This chain uses TRBV7-2 with TRBJ2-1; maybe TRBD2 (6 bases). The J call may be incorrect, as the DNA end agrees better with TRBJ2-7. In germline, CDR1 is SGHTA, CDR2 FQGNSA. This CDR3 is 17 amino acids long.

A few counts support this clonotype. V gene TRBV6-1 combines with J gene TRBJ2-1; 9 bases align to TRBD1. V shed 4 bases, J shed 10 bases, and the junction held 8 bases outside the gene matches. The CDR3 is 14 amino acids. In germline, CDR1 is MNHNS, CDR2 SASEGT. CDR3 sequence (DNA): TGTGCCAGCAGTGCAGGACAGGGGACCTACGAGCAGTTCTTC. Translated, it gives CASSAGQGTYEQFF.

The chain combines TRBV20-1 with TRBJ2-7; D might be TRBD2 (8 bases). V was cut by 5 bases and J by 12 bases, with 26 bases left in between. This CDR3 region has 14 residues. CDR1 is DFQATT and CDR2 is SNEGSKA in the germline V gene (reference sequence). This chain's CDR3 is CSAFRGGRGETLYF. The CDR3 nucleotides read TGCAGTGCTTTCCGGGGGGGCAGGGGGGAGACCCTGTACTTC.

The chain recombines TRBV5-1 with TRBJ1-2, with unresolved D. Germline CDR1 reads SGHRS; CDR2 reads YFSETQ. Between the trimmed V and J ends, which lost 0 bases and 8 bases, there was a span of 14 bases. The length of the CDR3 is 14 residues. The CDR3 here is CASSLGGGGIGYTF. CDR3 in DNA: TGCGCCAGCAGCTTGGGGGGAGGAGGGATCGGCTACACCTTC.

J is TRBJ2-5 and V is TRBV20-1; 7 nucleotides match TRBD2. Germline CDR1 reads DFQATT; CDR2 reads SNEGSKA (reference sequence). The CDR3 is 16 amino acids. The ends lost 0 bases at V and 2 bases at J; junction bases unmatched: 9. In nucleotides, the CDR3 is TGCAGTGCTAGAGAACTCACCGGGACTACGCAAGAGACCCAGTACTTC. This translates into CSARELTGTTQETQYF.

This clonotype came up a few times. This CDR3 is CASSLLFGSPTNTEAFF. CDR3 nucleotide sequence: TGTGCCAGCAGCTTGCTTTTTGGTTCCCCTACGAACACTGAAGCTTTCTTT. The J gene is TRBJ1-1, the V gene TRBV5-6; no reliable D call. The CDR3 totals 17 residues. The V end was cut by 1 base, the J end by 1 base, with 17 bases between. Germline V CDR1 and CDR2: SGHDT, YYEEEE. The whole variable domain, remainder taken from reference TRBV5-6 and TRBJ1-1, is DAGVTQSPTHLIKTRGQQVTLRCSPKSGHDTVSWYQQALGQGPQFIFQYYEEEERQRGNFPDRFSGHQFPNYSSELNVNALLLGDSALYLCASSLLFGSPTNTEAFFGQGTRLTVV.

CDR3 loop: CSVAKSGSYNEQYF. Here the CDR3 DNA reads TGCAGCGTCGCCAAATCAGGTTCCTACAATGAGCAGTACTTC. The V call is TRBV29-1, the J call TRBJ2-7; D gene unclear. Per germline, CDR1 SQVTM and CDR2 ANQGSEA. V was cut by 6 bases and J by 7 bases, with 22 bases left in between. The CDR3 is 14 amino acids.

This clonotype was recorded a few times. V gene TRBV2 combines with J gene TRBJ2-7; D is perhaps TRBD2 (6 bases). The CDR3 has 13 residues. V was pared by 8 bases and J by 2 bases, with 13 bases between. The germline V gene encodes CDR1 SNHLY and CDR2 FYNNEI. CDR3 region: CASLRDPPYEQYF. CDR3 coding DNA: TGTGCCAGCTTGCGGGACCCCCCCTACGAGCAGTACTTC.

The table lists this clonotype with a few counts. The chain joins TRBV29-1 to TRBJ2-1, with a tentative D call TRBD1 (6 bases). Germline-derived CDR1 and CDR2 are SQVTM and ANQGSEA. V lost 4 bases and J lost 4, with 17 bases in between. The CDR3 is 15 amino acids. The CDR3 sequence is CSVVSGAGRYNEQFF. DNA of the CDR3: TGCAGCGTTGTTTCAGGGGCGGGCCGGTACAATGAGCAGTTCTTC.

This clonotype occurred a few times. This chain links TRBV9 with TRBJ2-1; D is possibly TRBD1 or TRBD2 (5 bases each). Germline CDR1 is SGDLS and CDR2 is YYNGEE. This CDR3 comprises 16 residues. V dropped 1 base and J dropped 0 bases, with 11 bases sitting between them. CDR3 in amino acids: CASSVTGTTSYNEQFF. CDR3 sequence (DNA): TGTGCCAGCAGCGTAACTGGGACGACCTCCTACAATGAGCAGTTCTTC.

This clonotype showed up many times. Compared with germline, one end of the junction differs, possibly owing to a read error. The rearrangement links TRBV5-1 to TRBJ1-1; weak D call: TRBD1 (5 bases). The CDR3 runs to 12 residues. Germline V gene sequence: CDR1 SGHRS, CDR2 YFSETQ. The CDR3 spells CASSLGDTEAFF. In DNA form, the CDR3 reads TGTGCCAGCAGCTTAGGGGACACTGAAGCTTTCTTT.